This is a list of T cell receptor beta chains from one sample in a study of shared clonotypes between healthy human individuals. The method was immunoSEQ multiplex PCR; TCRdb's version includes in-frame clones alone and lacks a portion of them. The repertoire has 2 million to 2.5 million clones, more than 80% of them found once; the top ten carry 0.39%. Sequenced: naive CD4+ T cells from PBMCs. The receptors come from a man between 18 and 29 years old in good health. Some clones in this sample may be carry-over from other donors' samples. Each CDR3 is given with its conserved first and last residue. A D gene is named only where the DNA matches it firmly. Only part of the rows carry a size: once, few, many, or a class if the clone is expanded.

DNA	CDR3	V	D	length	size	J
TGCGCCAGCAGCTCGAGACTAGGGTCCTACGAGCAGTACTTC	CASSSRLGSYEQYF	TRBV5-1	.	14	.	TRBJ2-7
TGTGCCTGGAACCGGGACAGACAAGAGACCCAGTACTTC	CAWNRDRQETQYF	TRBV30	TRBD1	13	.	TRBJ2-5
TGTGCCGGCCGAGTGACAGGGCTGCGTGGCTACACCTTC	CAGRVTGLRGYTF	TRBV6-1	TRBD1	13	.	TRBJ1-2
TGCGCCAGCAGCCAATGGACAGGAAGTAGCTCCTACGAGCAGTACTTC	CASSQWTGSSSYEQYF	TRBV4-1	TRBD1	16	.	TRBJ2-7
TGCGCCAGCAGCTTGACTAGCGGGGCATACAATGAGCAGTTCTTC	CASSLTSGAYNEQFF	TRBV5-1	TRBD2	15	.	TRBJ2-1
TGTGCCAGAAGCTTGGTGGACGCCGACGAGCAGTACTTC	CARSLVDADEQYF	TRBV5-3	.	13	.	TRBJ2-7
TGTGCCAGCAGCGTAGCAGGGTCTAGCGGGACCCTCCAAGAGACCCAGTACTTC	CASSVAGSSGTLQETQYF	TRBV9	TRBD2	18	once	TRBJ2-5
TGTGCCAGCAGCTCGTGGGGCCAGGACCCGCAGTATTTT	CASSSWGQDPQYF	TRBV5-6	.	13	.	TRBJ2-3
TGTGCCAGCAGTTCCGGGGGGCGGGCGTATAGCAATCAGCCCCAGCATTTT	CASSSGGRAYSNQPQHF	TRBV28	.	17	.	TRBJ1-5
TGTGCCAGCGATGGGGTAGGGGGGGCGGATCGGAAGCAGTACTTC	CASDGVGGADRKQYF	TRBV28	.	15	.	TRBJ2-7
TGTGCCAGCAGTTTATACGAGAACTATGGCTACACCTTC	CASSLYENYGYTF	TRBV27	.	13	.	TRBJ1-2
TGTGCCAGCTCCTCCGGGACAGGGAGTGAAAAACTGTTTTTT	CASSSGTGSEKLFF	TRBV18	TRBD1	14	.	TRBJ1-4
TGTGCCAGCAGCCCCGGGACCGCGGACTTGGAGACCCAGTACTTC	CASSPGTADLETQYF	TRBV11-3	.	15	.	TRBJ2-5
TGTGCCAGCTCACCACAGCCAGACAGAGCCACAGATACGCAGTATTTT	CASSPQPDRATDTQYF	TRBV18	.	16	.	TRBJ2-3
TGTGCCAGTAGTATTAGGAGCAGAGGGACAGATACGCAGTATTTT	CASSIRSRGTDTQYF	TRBV19	.	15	.	TRBJ2-3
TGCGCCAGCAGTGAGTCGGGAGCTAGCGGGAGTTATGAGCAGTTCTTC	CASSESGASGSYEQFF	TRBV10-1	TRBD2	16	.	TRBJ2-1
TGTGCCAGCAGCGTACGAGACGGGAACACAGATACGCAGTATTTT	CASSVRDGNTDTQYF	TRBV9	.	15	once	TRBJ2-3
TGTGCCAGTAGTCAAAGTGAGGGCCTCGACAATGAGCAGTTCTTC	CASSQSEGLDNEQFF	TRBV19	.	15	.	TRBJ2-1
TGTGCCAGCAGCTTAGTCGCAAACTATAATTCACCCCTCCACTTT	CASSLVANYNSPLHF	TRBV11-2	.	15	.	TRBJ1-6
TGTGCCAGCAGCTTAGATGCAGGGAAACTGTTTTTT	CASSLDAGKLFF	TRBV11-2	.	12	.	TRBJ1-4
TGTGCCAGCAGTTTTGACCGGAAGAACACTGAAGCTTTCTTT	CASSFDRKNTEAFF	TRBV27	.	14	.	TRBJ1-1
TGTGCCATCAGTGAGAGTTCCTGGGGGGCGCAAGAGACCCAGTACTTC	CAISESSWGAQETQYF	TRBV10-3	.	16	.	TRBJ2-5
TGTGCCAGCAGCAGGAGGGCAGAGACCCAGTACTTC	CASSRRAETQYF	TRBV11-2	.	12	.	TRBJ2-5
TGCGCCAGCAGCCCTCAGGGAGGGCCTGAAGCTTTCTTT	CASSPQGGPEAFF	TRBV5-1	.	13	.	TRBJ1-1